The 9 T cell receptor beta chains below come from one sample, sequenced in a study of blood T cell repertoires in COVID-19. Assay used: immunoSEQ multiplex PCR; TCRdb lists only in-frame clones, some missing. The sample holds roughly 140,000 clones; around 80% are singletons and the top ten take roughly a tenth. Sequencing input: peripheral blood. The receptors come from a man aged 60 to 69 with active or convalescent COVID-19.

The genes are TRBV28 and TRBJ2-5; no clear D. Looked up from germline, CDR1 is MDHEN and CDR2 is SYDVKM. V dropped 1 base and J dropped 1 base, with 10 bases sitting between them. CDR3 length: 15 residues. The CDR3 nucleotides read TGTGCCAGCAGTTTATCGGGTCCCCTCCAAGAGACCCAGTACTTC. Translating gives CASSLSGPLQETQYF.

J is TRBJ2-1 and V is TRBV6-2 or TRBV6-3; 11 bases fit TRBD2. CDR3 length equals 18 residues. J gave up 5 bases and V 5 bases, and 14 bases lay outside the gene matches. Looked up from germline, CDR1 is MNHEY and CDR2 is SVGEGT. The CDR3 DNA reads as TGTGCCAGCAGTCTCACCCGGGGGCTAGCGGGGGGCAACAATGAGCAGTTCTTC. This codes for CASSLTRGLAGGNNEQFF.

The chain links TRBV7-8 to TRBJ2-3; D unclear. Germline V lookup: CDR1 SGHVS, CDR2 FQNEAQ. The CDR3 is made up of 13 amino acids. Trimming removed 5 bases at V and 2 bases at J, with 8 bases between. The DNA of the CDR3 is TGTGCCAGCAGCCCCACAGTCACAGATACGCAGTATTTT. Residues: CASSPTVTDTQYF. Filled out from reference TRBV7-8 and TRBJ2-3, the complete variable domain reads GAGVSQSPRYKVAKRGQDVALRCDPISGHVSLFWYQQALGQGPEFLTYFQNEAQLDKSGLPSDRFFAERPEGSVSTLKIQRTQQEDSAVYLCASSPTVTDTQYFGPGTRLTVL.

The CDR3 sequence: CASSLAGQGAETQYF. The CDR3 DNA reads TGCGCCAGCAGCTTGGCCGGACAGGGGGCTGAGACCCAGTACTTC. The chain recombines TRBV5-1 with TRBJ2-5, with 11 nucleotides matching TRBD1. Germline V gene lookup returns CDR1 SGHRS and CDR2 YFSETQ. The CDR3 loop spans 15 amino acids. The V gene end was trimmed by 0 bases and the J gene end by 5 bases; junction bases not matched to a gene: 3.

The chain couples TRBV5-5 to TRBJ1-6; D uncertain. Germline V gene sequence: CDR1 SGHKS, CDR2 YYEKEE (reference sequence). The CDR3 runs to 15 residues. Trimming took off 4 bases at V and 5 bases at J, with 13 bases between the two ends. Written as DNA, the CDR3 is TGTGCCAGCAGCCCCCGGTTTGGAGATAATTCACCCCTCCACTTT. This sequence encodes CASSPRFGDNSPLHF.

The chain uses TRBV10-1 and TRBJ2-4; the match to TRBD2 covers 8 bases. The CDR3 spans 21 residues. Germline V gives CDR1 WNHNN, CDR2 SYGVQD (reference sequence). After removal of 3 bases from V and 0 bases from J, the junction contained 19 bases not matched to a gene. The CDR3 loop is CASSDGIPGGITDIAKNIQYF. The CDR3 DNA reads TGCGCCAGCAGTGACGGTATCCCGGGAGGGATTACAGACATAGCCAAAAACATTCAGTACTTC.

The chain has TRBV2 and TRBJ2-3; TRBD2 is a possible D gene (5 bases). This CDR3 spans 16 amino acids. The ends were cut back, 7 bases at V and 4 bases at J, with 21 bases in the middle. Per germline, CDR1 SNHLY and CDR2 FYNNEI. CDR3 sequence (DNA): TGTGCCAGCACCTTACCGACGGACTCAACCCCAGATACGCAGTATTTT. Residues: CASTLPTDSTPDTQYF.

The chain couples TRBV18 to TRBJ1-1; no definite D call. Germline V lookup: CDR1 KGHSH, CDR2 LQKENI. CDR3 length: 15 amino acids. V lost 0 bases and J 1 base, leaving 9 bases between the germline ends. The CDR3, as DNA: TGTGCCAGCTCACCACCTTCGGGGTCGAACACTGAAGCTTTCTTT. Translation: CASSPPSGSNTEAFF.

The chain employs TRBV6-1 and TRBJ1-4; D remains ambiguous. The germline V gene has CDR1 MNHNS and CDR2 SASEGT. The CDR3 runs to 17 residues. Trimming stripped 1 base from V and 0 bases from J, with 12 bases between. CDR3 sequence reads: CASSEELTGTTNEKLFF. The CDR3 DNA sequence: TGTGCCAGCAGTGAAGAACTTACGGGAACAACTAATGAAAAACTGTTTTTT.